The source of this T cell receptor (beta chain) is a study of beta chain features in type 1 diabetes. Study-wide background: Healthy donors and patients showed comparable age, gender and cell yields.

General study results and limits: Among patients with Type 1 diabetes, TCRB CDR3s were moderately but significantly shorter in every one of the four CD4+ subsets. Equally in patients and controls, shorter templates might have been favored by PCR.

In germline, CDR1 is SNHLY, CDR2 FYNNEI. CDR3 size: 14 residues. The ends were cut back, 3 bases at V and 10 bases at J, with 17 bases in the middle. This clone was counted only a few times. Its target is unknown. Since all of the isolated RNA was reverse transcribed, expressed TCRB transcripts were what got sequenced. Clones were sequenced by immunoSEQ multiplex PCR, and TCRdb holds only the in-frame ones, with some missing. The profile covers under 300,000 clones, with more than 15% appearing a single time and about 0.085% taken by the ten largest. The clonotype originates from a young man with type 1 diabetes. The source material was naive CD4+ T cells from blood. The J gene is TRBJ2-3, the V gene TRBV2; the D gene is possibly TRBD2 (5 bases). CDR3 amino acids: CASSDLTLDIAQYF. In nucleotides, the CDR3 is TGTGCCAGCAGTGACCTCACACTAGATATCGCGCAGTATTTT.